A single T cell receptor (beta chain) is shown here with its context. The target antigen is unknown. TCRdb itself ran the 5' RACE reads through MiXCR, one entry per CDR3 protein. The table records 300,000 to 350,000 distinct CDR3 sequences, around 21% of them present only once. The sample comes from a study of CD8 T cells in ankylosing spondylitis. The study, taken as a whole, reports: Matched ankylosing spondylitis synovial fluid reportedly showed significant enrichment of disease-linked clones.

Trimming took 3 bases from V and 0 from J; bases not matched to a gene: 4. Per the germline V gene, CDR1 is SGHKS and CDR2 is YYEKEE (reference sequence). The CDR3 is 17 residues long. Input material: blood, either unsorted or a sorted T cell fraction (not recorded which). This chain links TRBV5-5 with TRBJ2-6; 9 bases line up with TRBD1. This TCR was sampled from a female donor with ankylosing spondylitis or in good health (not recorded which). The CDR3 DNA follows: TGTGCCAGCAGCTCCGGGACAGGGACCTCTGGGGCCAACGTCCTGACTTTC. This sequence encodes CASSSGTGTSGANVLTF.